Presented here are 4 T cell receptor beta chains from one specimen sequenced in a study of T cell responses to AZD1222 COVID-19 vaccine. Measured with immunoSEQ multiplex PCR; TCRdb has only the in-frame clones, and not every one. The data contain 100,000 to 150,000 clones, approximately 92% of them seen just once; the ten biggest clones take up 11% to 15%. The sample in question was peripheral blood, obtained on day 0 of AZD1222 vaccination. These receptors were obtained from an adult in good health.

The chain combines TRBV10-1 with TRBJ1-1; D gene uncertain. Per germline, CDR1 WNHNN and CDR2 SYGVQD (reference sequence). CDR3 size: 12 residues. The V gene lost 7 bases and the J gene lost 2 bases, with 8 bases spanning the gap. CDR3 DNA: TGCGCCAGCATCTGTCCAAACACTGAAGCTTTCTTT. Protein product: CASICPNTEAFF.

J is TRBJ2-7 and V is TRBV4-1; tentative D call: TRBD2 (6 bases). The CDR3 covers 18 residues. Germline V gene sequence: CDR1 MGHRA, CDR2 YSYEKL. Trimming stripped 4 bases from V and 7 bases from J, with 29 bases between. The CDR3 region has the DNA TGCGCCAGCAGCCTCTCGAAGGGATCCGGACCGGGAGATTGGGAGCAGTACTTC. Translation gives CASSLSKGSGPGDWEQYF.

The V gene is TRBV5-1, the J gene TRBJ2-5, with D perhaps matching TRBD1 or TRBD2 (5 bases each). Germline V CDR1 and CDR2: SGHRS, YFSETQ. V was clipped by 3 bases and J by 5 bases, with 20 bases between them. The CDR3 runs to 16 residues. The CDR3 DNA is TGCGCCAGCAGCTCCCACGGGGACCGAATCATCGAGACCCAGTACTTC. This codes for CASSSHGDRIIETQYF.

The chain is built from TRBV21-1 and TRBJ1-6; the DNA was not compared with TRBD1, the D call given in the table. TRBV21-1 is a listed pseudogene. This CDR3 region has 18 residues. CDR3 coding DNA: TGTGCCAGCAGCAAAGATCCGACAGGGGGCCTATATAATTCACCCCTCCACTTT. It translates to CASSKDPTGGLYNSPLHF.